This TCR beta chain was sequenced for a study of shared clonotypes between healthy human individuals. At the level of the study: Three CD4 naive, three CD4 memory, two CD8 naive and one CD8 memory plate were used per donor.

Notes on the study in general: When compared with the clonotypes that were shared by all four sorted-subset donors, the non-shared clonotypes turned out to have lower generation probabilities. Only blood was sampled; tissue repertoires likely differ. Expectations were that clonotype sharing among donors would be affected by sequencing depth.

The V gene's germline CDR1 is SGDLS and CDR2 YYNGEE. Deletions cut 4 bases from V and 1 base from J, with 8 bases between. The CDR3 length is 14 residues. Naive CD8 populations comprised CD45RO-negative cells positively selected for CCR7, excluding terminally differentiated effector memory CD45RA+ cells. About this clone itself: The antigen is unknown.

The data were produced by immunoSEQ multiplex PCR, yet TCRdb's version contains in-frame clones alone and is incomplete. The profile shows roughly 2,000,000 clones, over 85% of them singletons. The receptor's source is a man aged 18 to 30 in good health. J is TRBJ2-2 and V is TRBV9; D remains ambiguous. Input material: naive CD8+ T cells sorted from blood. The CDR3 nucleotides are TGTGCCAGCAGCTTCGACTGGAACACCGGGGAGCTGTTTTTT. This sequence encodes CASSFDWNTGELFF.